The text below deals with one T cell receptor beta chain. Its antigen remains unidentified. The data are from a study of T cells in localized non-small cell lung cancer. General study findings and limits: A raised T cell density in blood coincided with lengthier overall survival.

Sequencing used immunoSEQ multiplex PCR; TCRdb keeps in-frame clones, though not all of them. The repertoire holds over 50,000 clones, with roughly 90% as singletons. V gave up 1 base and J gave up 7 bases, with 11 bases separating them. In germline, CDR1 is SGHTA, CDR2 FQGTGA. This CDR3 has 15 residues. This TCR was sampled from a woman aged 35-75 years with stage I lung adenocarcinoma. This chain joins TRBV7-3 and TRBJ1-6; no definite D call. This specimen consisted of peripheral blood, obtained before any cancer treatment. The CDR3 is CASSLSASSNSPLHF. The CDR3 bases are TGTGCCAGCAGCTTAAGTGCATCTAGCAATTCACCCCTCCACTTT. Full variable domain (remainder filled in from reference TRBV7-3 and TRBJ1-6): GAGVSQTPSNKVTEKGKYVELRCDPISGHTALYWYRQSLGQGPEFLIYFQGTGAADDSGLPNDRFFAVRPEGSVSTLKIQRTERGDSAVYLCASSLSASSNSPLHFGNGTRLTVT.